The 20 T cell receptor beta chains reported below all come from one sample, sequenced in a study of spatial heterogeneity in lung cancer. TCRdb re-analysed the 5' RACE reads in MiXCR, keeping a single row per CDR3 protein. The sample contains over 15,000 distinct CDR3 sequences, roughly 6.2% of which appear only once. No antigens are known for them. Study outcomes and limitations: Expanded intratumoral alpha and beta TCR counts tracked tumor mutation counts.

The time point denotes: sample taken at primary tumor resection. Sequencing used lung tumor tissue, obtained at surgery. These receptors all stem from a male donor with early-stage non-small cell lung cancer.

This clonotype was seen repeatedly, ten times or more. The chain has TRBV5-6 and TRBJ1-5; 9 bases agree with TRBD1. The V gene end was trimmed by 1 base and the J gene end by 7 bases; junction bases not matched to a gene: 6. The CDR3 runs 15 residues. The germline V gene has CDR1 SGHDT and CDR2 YYEEEE. The CDR3 loop reads CASSLRDRVDQPQHF. CDR3 in DNA: TGTGCCAGCAGCTTGCGGGACAGGGTCGACCAGCCCCAGCATTTT.

There are many counts of this clonotype. The rearrangement joins TRBV5-1 to TRBJ2-7, with TRBD1 identical over 9 bases. The CDR3 extends over 14 amino acids. Germline-derived CDR1 and CDR2 are SGHRS and YFSETQ. V was clipped by 4 bases and J by 5 bases; unmatched bases: 7. The CDR3 sequence: CASSQTGGSDEQYF. In DNA form, the CDR3 reads TGCGCCAGCAGCCAGACAGGGGGGTCGGACGAGCAGTACTTC. The full variable domain, with the rest looked up from reference TRBV5-1 and TRBJ2-7, is KAGVTQTPRYLIKTRGQQVTLSCSPISGHRSVSWYQQTPGQGLQFLFEYFSETQRNKGNFPGRFSGRQFSNSRSEMNVSTLELGDSALYLCASSQTGGSDEQYFGPGTRLTVT.

This chain links TRBV19 with TRBJ1-5; D not certain. The CDR3 contains 15 residues. V was clipped by 5 bases and J by 4 bases, with 15 bases between them. Germline V gene data show CDR1 as LNHDA and CDR2 as SQIVND (reference sequence). CDR3: CASSPEAGRNQPQHF. The CDR3 coding sequence is TGTGCCAGTAGTCCGGAAGCCGGGAGAAATCAGCCCCAGCATTTT. Using reference TRBV19 and TRBJ1-5 for the parts outside the CDR3, the full variable domain is DGGITQSPKYLFRKEGQNVTLSCEQNLNHDAMYWYRQDPGQGLRLIYYSQIVNDFQKGDIAEGYSVSREKKESFPLTVTSAQKNPTAFYLCASSPEAGRNQPQHFGDGTRLSIL.

This clonotype was seen at least ten times. The chain combines TRBV11-2 with TRBJ2-7, with D maybe TRBD1 (5 bases). Trimming stripped 5 bases from V and 4 bases from J, with 18 bases between. This CDR3 has 15 amino acids. Per germline, CDR1 SGHAT and CDR2 FQNNGV. The CDR3: CASSTPDQGRYEQYF. Here the CDR3 DNA reads TGTGCCAGCAGCACCCCGGATCAGGGTCGGTACGAGCAGTACTTC.

The J gene is TRBJ1-1, the V gene TRBV28; TRBD1 might be the D (5 bases). CDR1 is MDHEN, CDR2 SYDVKM, per germline. Trimming took 3 bases from V and 8 from J, leaving 16 bases between them. CDR3 size: 14 residues. CDR3 loop: CASSLSRTTKEAFF. The CDR3 DNA follows: TGTGCCAGCAGTTTGTCAAGGACAACCAAAGAAGCTTTCTTT.

The rearrangement uses TRBV5-1 and TRBJ2-3; D remains ambiguous. Between the trimmed V and J ends, which lost 3 bases and 6 bases, there was a span of 14 bases. The CDR3 contains 14 residues. Looked up from germline, CDR1 is SGHRS and CDR2 is YFSETQ. In DNA, the CDR3 is TGCGCCAGCAGCTACGACTCCTCCCGGGATACGCAGTATTTT. Translation: CASSYDSSRDTQYF.

The V and J genes are TRBV20-1 and TRBJ1-1; TRBD1 is a possible D gene (6 bases). The length of the CDR3 is 14 residues. Trimming pared 0 bases from V and 4 bases from J, leaving 12 bases between. The germline CDR1 and CDR2 sequences are DFQATT and SNEGSKA (reference sequence). DNA of the CDR3: TGCAGTGCTAGAGATCTACAGGGACTCACTGAAGCTTTCTTT. Translated, it gives CSARDLQGLTEAFF.

This clonotype was seen many times. The V gene is TRBV29-1, the J gene TRBJ1-1; 9 bases map to TRBD1. CDR1 is SQVTM, CDR2 ANQGSEA, per germline. The CDR3 is 13 residues long. J lost 1 base, V lost 7 bases, and 4 bases had no gene match. The DNA for the CDR3 is TGCAGCGCAACGGGACAGGGGAACACTGAAGCTTTCTTT. Translated, it gives CSATGQGNTEAFF.

Many counts were recorded for this clonotype. The J gene is TRBJ2-7, the V gene TRBV12-3 or TRBV12-4, with D possibly TRBD2 on 6 matching bases. The CDR3 extends over 17 amino acids. The ends were cut back, 0 bases at V and 5 bases at J, with 20 bases in the middle. As DNA, the CDR3 is TGTGCCAGCAGTTTAGCCTGGGTAGGAGGGCTAGATAACGAGCAGTACTTC. Translating gives CASSLAWVGGLDNEQYF.

This clonotype appeared many times. The chain carries TRBV5-5 and TRBJ2-1, with D uncertain. From germline, CDR1 is SGHKS and CDR2 YYEKEE (reference sequence). The V and J ends lost 3 bases and 5 bases respectively, with 12 bases between them. The CDR3 contains 14 residues. This chain's CDR3 is CASSSRPPHNEQFF. Here the CDR3 DNA reads TGTGCCAGCAGCTCCCGGCCCCCCCACAATGAGCAGTTCTTC. The entire variable domain, with the rest obtained from reference TRBV5-5 and TRBJ2-1, is as follows: DAGVTQSPTHLIKTRGQQVTLRCSPISGHKSVSWYQQVLGQGPQFIFQYYEKEERGRGNFPDRFSARQFPNYSSELNVNALLLGDSALYLCASSSRPPHNEQFFGPGTRLTVL.

This clonotype was observed at least ten times. The chain recombines TRBV6-1 with TRBJ2-5; D is undetermined. CDR1 and CDR2 (germline): MNHNS, SASEGT. The CDR3 runs 12 residues. V lost 3 bases and J 9 bases, leaving 11 bases between the germline ends. CDR3 sequence reads: CASSDRPEAQYF. CDR3 DNA sequence: TGTGCCAGCAGTGATCGGCCCGAGGCCCAGTACTTC.

This clonotype was recorded at least ten times. The chain recombines TRBV5-4 with TRBJ2-1, with D unclear. There are 15 residues in the CDR3. V lost 4 bases and J lost 0, with 11 bases in between. Germline CDR1 reads SGHNT; CDR2 reads YYREEE (reference sequence). In DNA, the CDR3 is TGTGCCAGCAGCCCCTCTAGTAGCTCCTACAATGAGCAGTTCTTC. This gives the protein CASSPSSSSYNEQFF.

This clonotype turned up a few times. The genes are TRBV2 and TRBJ2-2; D is uncertain. Germline V gene sequence: CDR1 SNHLY, CDR2 FYNNEI. The CDR3 is 11 residues long. The V and J ends lost 8 bases and 3 bases respectively, with 4 bases between them. CDR3: CASEYTGELFF. As DNA, the CDR3 is TGTGCCAGCGAGTACACCGGGGAGCTGTTTTTT.

V and J are TRBV6-5 and TRBJ1-3; D may be TRBD1 (6 bases). The germline V gene has CDR1 MNHEY and CDR2 SVGAGI. Trimming cost V 0 bases and J 0 bases, with 15 bases left between them. This CDR3 is 18 amino acids long. The CDR3 protein is CASSYSIQGHSSGNTIYF. The CDR3, as DNA: TGTGCCAGCAGTTACTCGATACAGGGCCATTCCTCTGGAAACACCATATATTTT.

There are a few counts of this clonotype. V and J are TRBV5-1 and TRBJ2-7; no reliable D call. With 3 bases removed from V and 6 bases from J, the gap between germline ends came to 22 bases. Germline CDR1 SGHRS, CDR2 YFSETQ. The CDR3 runs 16 residues. The CDR3 sequence is CASSSHYNPSSVEQYF. Here the CDR3 DNA reads TGCGCCAGCAGCTCGCACTACAACCCCTCGTCTGTCGAGCAGTACTTC.

This clonotype showed up many times. This chain uses TRBV11-3 with TRBJ2-3; D gene uncertain. The CDR3 sequence is 15 residues long. Germline V gene sequence: CDR1 SGHNT, CDR2 YENEEA. Trimming removed 5 bases from V and 0 bases from J, with 12 bases in between. CDR3 region: CASSPTGTSTDTQYF. The DNA of the CDR3 is TGTGCCAGCAGCCCCACTGGTACCAGCACAGATACGCAGTATTTT. The full variable domain, its missing parts supplied by reference TRBV11-3 and TRBJ2-3, is EAGVVQSPRYKIIEKKQPVAFWCNPISGHNTLYWYLQNLGQGPELLIRYENEEAVDDSQLPKDRFSAERLKGVDSTLKIQPAELGDSAVYLCASSPTGTSTDTQYFGPGTRLTVL.

This clonotype was observed many times. The chain joins TRBV11-2 to TRBJ2-7; 7 bases map to TRBD1. Germline CDR1 is SGHAT and CDR2 is FQNNGV. The length of the CDR3 is 14 residues. V lost 7 bases and J lost 4; bases outside the gene matches: 10. CDR3 region: CASTQTGMRYEQYF. The DNA of the CDR3 is TGTGCCAGCACCCAGACAGGGATGAGGTACGAGCAGTACTTC.

Judged by abundance, this clonotype is medium-sized. In DNA form, the CDR3 reads TGTGCCAGCAGCTTTGAAGGGAGCACAGATACGCAGTATTTT. It codes for CASSFEGSTDTQYF. The rearrangement joins TRBV7-9 to TRBJ2-3; no firm D call. The CDR3 loop spans 14 amino acids. Germline V lookup: CDR1 SEHNR, CDR2 FQNEAQ (reference sequence). Deletions cut 3 bases from V and 0 bases from J, with 7 bases between.

This clonotype was detected many times. This chain links TRBV2 with TRBJ2-5, with D hard to call. Germline V lookup: CDR1 SNHLY, CDR2 FYNNEI. CDR3 length equals 13 residues. V shed 4 bases and J shed 2 bases, with 8 bases lying between them. This chain's CDR3 is CASSGGPQETQYF. DNA of the CDR3: TGTGCCAGCAGTGGAGGCCCGCAAGAGACCCAGTACTTC.

This clonotype has just a few counts. The chain links TRBV10-3 to TRBJ2-7; 10 nucleotides agree with TRBD1. The J segment lost 2 bases and the V segment lost 8 bases, leaving 3 bases of the junction unmatched. Germline CDR1 reads ENHRY; CDR2 reads SYGVKD. This CDR3 comprises 13 residues. CDR3 nucleotides: TGTGCCATCGCCGGGACAGGGGCCTACGAGCAGTACTTC. It is translated as CAIAGTGAYEQYF.